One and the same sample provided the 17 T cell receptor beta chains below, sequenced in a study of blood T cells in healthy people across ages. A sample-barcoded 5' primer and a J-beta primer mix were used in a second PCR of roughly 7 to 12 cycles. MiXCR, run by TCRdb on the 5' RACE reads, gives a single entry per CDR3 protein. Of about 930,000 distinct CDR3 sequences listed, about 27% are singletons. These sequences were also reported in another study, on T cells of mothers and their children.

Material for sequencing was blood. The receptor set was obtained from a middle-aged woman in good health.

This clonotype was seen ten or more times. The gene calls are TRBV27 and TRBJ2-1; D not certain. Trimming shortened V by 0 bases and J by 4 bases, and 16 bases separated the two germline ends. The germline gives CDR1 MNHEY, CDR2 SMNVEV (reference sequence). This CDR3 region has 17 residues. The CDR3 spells CASSLSTVDDPYNEQFF. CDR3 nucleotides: TGTGCCAGCAGTTTATCCACGGTTGATGATCCGTACAATGAGCAGTTCTTC.

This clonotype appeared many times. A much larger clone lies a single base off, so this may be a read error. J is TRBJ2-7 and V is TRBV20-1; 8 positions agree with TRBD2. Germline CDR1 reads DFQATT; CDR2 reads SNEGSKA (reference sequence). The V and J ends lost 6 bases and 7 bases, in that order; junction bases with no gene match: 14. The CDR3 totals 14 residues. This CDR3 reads CSAKRGGFYNEQYF. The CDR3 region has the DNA TGCAGTGCCAAACGGGGGGGATTCTACAATGAGCAGTACTTC.

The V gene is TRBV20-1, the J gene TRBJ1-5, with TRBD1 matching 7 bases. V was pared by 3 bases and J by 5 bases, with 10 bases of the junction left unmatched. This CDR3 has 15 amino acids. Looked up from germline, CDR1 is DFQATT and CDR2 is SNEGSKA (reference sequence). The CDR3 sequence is CSARVLTGRDQPQHF. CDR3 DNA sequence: TGCAGTGCTAGGGTTTTGACAGGGAGGGATCAGCCCCAGCATTTT.

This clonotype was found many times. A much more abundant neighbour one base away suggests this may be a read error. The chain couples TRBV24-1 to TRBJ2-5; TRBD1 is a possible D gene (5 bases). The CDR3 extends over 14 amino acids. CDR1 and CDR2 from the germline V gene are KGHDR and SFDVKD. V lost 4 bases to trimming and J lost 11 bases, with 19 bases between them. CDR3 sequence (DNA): TGTGCCACCAGTGACCCCAACAGGTACAATGAGCAGTACTTC. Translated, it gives CATSDPNRYNEQYF.

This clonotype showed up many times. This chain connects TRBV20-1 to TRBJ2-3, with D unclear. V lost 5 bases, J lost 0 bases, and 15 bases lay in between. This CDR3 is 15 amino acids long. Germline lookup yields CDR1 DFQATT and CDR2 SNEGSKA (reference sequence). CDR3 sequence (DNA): TGCAGTGCTCCTACTCAGCAGACTAGCACAGATACGCAGTATTTT. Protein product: CSAPTQQTSTDTQYF.

The DNA for the CDR3 is TGTGCCAGCAGTCTCAGGCGGGACACCATATATTTT. Translating it yields CASSLRRDTIYF. The chain recombines TRBV7-9 with TRBJ1-3; D is unclear. The CDR3 contains 12 residues. Per germline, CDR1 SEHNR and CDR2 FQNEAQ (reference sequence). The V gene lost 6 bases and the J gene lost 8 bases, with 11 bases spanning the gap.

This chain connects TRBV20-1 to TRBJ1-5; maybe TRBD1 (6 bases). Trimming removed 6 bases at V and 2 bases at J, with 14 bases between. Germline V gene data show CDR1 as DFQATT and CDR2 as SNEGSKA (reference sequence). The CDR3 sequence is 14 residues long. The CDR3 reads CSAKAQGGNQPQHF. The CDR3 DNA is TGCAGTGCCAAAGCACAGGGAGGCAATCAGCCCCAGCATTTT.

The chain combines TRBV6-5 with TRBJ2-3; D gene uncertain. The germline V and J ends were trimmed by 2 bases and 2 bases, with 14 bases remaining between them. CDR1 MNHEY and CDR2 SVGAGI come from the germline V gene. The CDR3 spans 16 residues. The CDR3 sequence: CASSYGPPPSTDTQYF. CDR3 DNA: TGTGCCAGCAGTTACGGGCCACCACCTTCCACAGATACGCAGTATTTT.

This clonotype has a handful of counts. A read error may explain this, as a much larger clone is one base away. The CDR3 region has the DNA TGTGCCAGCAGCCCTAAGGGGCCACCCGAGCAGTACTTC. Encoded protein: CASSPKGPPEQYF. The chain links TRBV7-9 to TRBJ2-7; D might be TRBD1 (5 bases). The CDR3 runs to 13 residues. V was trimmed by 5 bases and J by 6 bases, leaving 14 bases between them. Per germline, CDR1 SEHNR and CDR2 FQNEAQ (reference sequence).

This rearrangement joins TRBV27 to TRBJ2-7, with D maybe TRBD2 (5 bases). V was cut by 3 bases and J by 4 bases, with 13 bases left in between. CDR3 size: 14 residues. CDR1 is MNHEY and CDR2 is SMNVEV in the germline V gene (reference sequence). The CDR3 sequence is CASSLGSGMYEQYF. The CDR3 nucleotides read TGTGCCAGCAGTTTGGGGTCGGGGATGTACGAGCAGTACTTC.

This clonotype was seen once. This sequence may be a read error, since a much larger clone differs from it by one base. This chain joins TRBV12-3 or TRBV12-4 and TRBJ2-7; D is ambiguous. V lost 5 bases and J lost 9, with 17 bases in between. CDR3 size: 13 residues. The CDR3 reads CASSNPGREWQYF. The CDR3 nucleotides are TGTGCCAGCAGTAATCCGGGCCGCGAATGGCAGTACTTC.

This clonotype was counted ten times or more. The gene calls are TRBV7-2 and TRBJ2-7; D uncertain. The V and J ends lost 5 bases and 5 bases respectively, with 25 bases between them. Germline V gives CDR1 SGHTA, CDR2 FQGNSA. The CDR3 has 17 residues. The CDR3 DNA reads TGTGCCAGCAGCCTGGGGTCCGTCTTTACAATGTCTGACGAGCAGTACTTC. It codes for CASSLGSVFTMSDEQYF.

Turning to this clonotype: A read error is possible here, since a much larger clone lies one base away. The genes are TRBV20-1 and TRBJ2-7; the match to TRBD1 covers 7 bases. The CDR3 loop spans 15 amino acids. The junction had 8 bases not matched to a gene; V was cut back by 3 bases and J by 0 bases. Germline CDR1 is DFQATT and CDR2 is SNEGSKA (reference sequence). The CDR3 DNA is TGCAGTGCTAGGGATACCAGGGACAGCTCCTACGAGCAGTACTTC. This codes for CSARDTRDSSYEQYF.

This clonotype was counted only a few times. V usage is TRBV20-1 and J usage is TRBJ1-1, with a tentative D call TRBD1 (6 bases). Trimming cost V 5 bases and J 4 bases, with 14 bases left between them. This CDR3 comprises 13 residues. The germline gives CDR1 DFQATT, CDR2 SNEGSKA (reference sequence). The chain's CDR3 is CSAGGAGVTEAFF. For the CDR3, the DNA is TGCAGTGCTGGAGGGGCAGGGGTCACTGAAGCTTTCTTT.

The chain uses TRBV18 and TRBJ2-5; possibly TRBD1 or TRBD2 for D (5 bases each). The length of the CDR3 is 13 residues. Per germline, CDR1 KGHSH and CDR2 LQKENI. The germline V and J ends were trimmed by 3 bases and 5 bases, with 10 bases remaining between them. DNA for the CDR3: TGTGCCAGCTCACCTAACGAGGGGGAGACCCAGTACTTC. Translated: CASSPNEGETQYF.

CDR3 sequence (DNA): TGTGCCAGCAGCGTGGACGGGGCAGTGGGGAAGGAGCTGTTTTTT. Amino acids: CASSVDGAVGKELFF. This chain uses TRBV9 with TRBJ2-2; D may match TRBD1 or TRBD2 (5 bases each). Trimming shortened V by 2 bases and J by 10 bases, and 18 bases separated the two germline ends. The CDR3 extends over 15 amino acids. Germline V gene data show CDR1 as SGDLS and CDR2 as YYNGEE.

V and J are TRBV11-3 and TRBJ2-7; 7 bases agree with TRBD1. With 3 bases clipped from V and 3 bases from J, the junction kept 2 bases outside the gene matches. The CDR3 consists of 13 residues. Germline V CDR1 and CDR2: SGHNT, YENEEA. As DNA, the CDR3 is TGTGCCAGCAGCTTCCCAGGGGGCTACGAGCAGTACTTC. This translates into CASSFPGGYEQYF.